This T cell receptor (beta chain) is drawn from a study of T cells in Graves' hyperthyroidism and ophthalmopathy. Points from the study as a whole: Model predictions of ophthalmopathy came a median approximately seven months before onset. Most thyroid clonotypes expanded above 0.001 appeared in blood too.

The junction had 8 bases not matched to a gene; V was cut back by 5 bases and J by 11 bases. The V gene's germline CDR1 is MNHNS and CDR2 SASEGT. CDR3 length equals 14 residues. Patients between 18 and 65 years old had hyperthyroidism, newly diagnosed and lasting under 2 months. Using RNA transcripts as the source, TCR beta CDR3 regions were amplified. RT-PCR in the first round (using the HTBI primer set) targeted the TCR CDR3. TCRdb processed the multiplex PCR reads anew with MiXCR; each CDR3 protein has one entry. This table has 150,000 to 200,000 distinct CDR3 sequences, about 15% appearing once. This clonotype was detected ten times or more. The antigen remains undetermined.

Sequencing was done on a sample of blood. V is TRBV6-1 and J is TRBJ1-6; 8 positions agree with TRBD1. The receptor comes from a woman aged 45-65 years with Graves' hyperthyroidism. This CDR3 reads CASSPTGEWTPLHF. CDR3 sequence (DNA): TGTGCCAGCAGTCCGACAGGGGAGTGGACACCCCTCCACTTT.